This record covers a single TCR beta chain. This sample is part of a study of blood T cell repertoires in COVID-19. The overall study: The United States, Italy and Spain were the sources of the acute and convalescent COVID-19 samples.

In the original workflow: It was from reference gene primer amplification that nucleated cell counts were estimated. Assay: immunoSEQ multiplex PCR; the TCRdb copy retains only in-frame clones and omits some. D and trimming were read from the DNA, whereas the V and J calls and clone size are those reported in that table. This sample yields some 320,000 clones, of which 85% to 95% are seen a single time; roughly 3.6% belongs to the top ten. Those who participated ranged in age from about 18 to 89 years and resided in about two dozen US areas. Participants in the exposed group had met a COVID-19 case in the 2 weeks before joining the study. This CDR3 is 14 amino acids long. The germline V and J ends were trimmed by 3 bases and 3 bases, with 10 bases remaining between them. Germline CDR1 and CDR2: KGHDR and SFDVKD.

The chain has TRBV24-1 and TRBJ1-1, with D tentatively TRBD1 (5 bases). Sequenced input: PBMCs or T cells enriched from blood (not recorded which). The clonotype was recovered from a woman in her 30s who had been exposed to COVID-19. The CDR3 coding sequence is TGTGCCACCAGTGATGGACACCGGGACACTGAAGCTTTCTTT. Its protein product is CATSDGHRDTEAFF.